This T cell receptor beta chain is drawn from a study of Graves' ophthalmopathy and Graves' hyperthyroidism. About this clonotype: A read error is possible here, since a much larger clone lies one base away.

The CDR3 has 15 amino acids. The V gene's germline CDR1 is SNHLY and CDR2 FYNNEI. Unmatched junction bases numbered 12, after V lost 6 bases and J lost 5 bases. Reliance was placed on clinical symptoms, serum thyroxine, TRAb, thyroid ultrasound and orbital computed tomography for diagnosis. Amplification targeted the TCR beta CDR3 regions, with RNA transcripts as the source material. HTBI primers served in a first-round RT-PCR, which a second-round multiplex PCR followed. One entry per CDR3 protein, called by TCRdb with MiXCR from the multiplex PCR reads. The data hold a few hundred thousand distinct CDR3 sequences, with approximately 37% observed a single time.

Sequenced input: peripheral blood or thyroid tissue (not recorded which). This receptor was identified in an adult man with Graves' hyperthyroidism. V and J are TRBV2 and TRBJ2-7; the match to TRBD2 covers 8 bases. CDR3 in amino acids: CASRGTSGPTHEQYF. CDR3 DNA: TGTGCCAGCAGGGGTACTAGCGGACCGACCCACGAGCAGTACTTC.